This section outlines one T cell receptor beta chain sequence together with its context. The target of this receptor is not known. No much larger clone is present one base from it, and per-base qualities are unavailable. Counted from cysteine to phenylalanine, this CDR3 has 14 amino acids. The DNA shown is the 42-base CDR3, in frame from base 1. For this chain, trimming is 3 bases at the V end and 5 bases at the J end, and the number of junction bases without a gene match is 4. TCRbeta CDR3 regions were amplified from genomic DNA using the immunoSEQ Assay, a bias-controlled multiplex PCR. Under the source paper's analysis protocol: The number of nucleated cells in each sample was estimated by amplification of reference gene primers within the assay. Sequence reads were collapsed and filtered to measure the absolute abundance of every unique TCRbeta CDR3 rearrangement. For each sample, productive Simpson clonality was calculated as the square root of Simpson's diversity index across productive rearrangements. The table was pulled from immuneACCESS by TCRdb, which kept in-frame rearrangements only. Such tables lose some clones; where checked, under half of the loss comes from unresolved V genes, and the rest has no known cause. The V and J calls and clone size were taken over from that table, and D and trimming were inferred from the DNA. The sample table shows under 300,000 clones, and approximately 91% are seen once. The top ten hold roughly 0.96% of the sample.

This specimen belongs to a study of blood T cell repertoires in COVID-19 (dated by TCRdb to the early 2020s). Context from the whole study: The collaborator samples originated in the United States, Italy and Spain and spanned the acute and convalescent phases of COVID-19. The prospective study material was composed of cDNA or gDNA derived from T cells, B-cell-depleted T cells, or PBMCs. Subjects who had been exposed to COVID-19, were actively infected with it, or had recovered from it provided the deeply sampled blood TCRbeta repertoires that made up the dataset. The repertoires were made available in a free public database intended to serve as a resource for research on the immune response to SARS-CoV-2. The samples were drawn from the first 160 participants of the ongoing ImmuneRACE study and from about 1,200 subjects provided by 6 global collaborators. The sample metadata nearly always contained a de-identified subject ID, COVID-19 status, age in years and sex. Where available, HLA class I and class II types were obtained from metadata supplied by the sample provider rather than from assay-based typing.

Findings and caveats that apply to the study as a whole: How much clinical and demographic metadata was included differed by source and by participant, and the metadata was provided uncurated.

Another Seattle source contributed samples from volunteer blood donors who had recovered from COVID-19. The collaborating institutions used their own protocols to collect whole blood in K2EDTA tubes. Collaborator samples were shipped for TCRbeta analysis as frozen whole blood, isolated PBMCs, or DNA extracted from either sample type. Material: peripheral blood. This receptor was taken from a woman aged 40 to 50 who had recovered from COVID-19. The chain joins TRBV23-1 to TRBJ2-5; TRBD1 fits 9 bases in the junction. TRBV23-1 is assigned to the ORF class and has an uncertain function. In nucleotides, the sequence is TGCGCCAGCAGTCACCACGGACAGGGGGAGACCCAGTACTTC. It specifies CASSHHGQGETQYF.